This T cell receptor (beta chain) was retrieved from a study of blood T cell repertoires in COVID-19. About the research overall: From T cells, B-cell-depleted T cells, or PBMCs came the material, which was cDNA or gDNA.

Trimming removed 4 bases from V and 6 bases from J, with 14 bases in between. This CDR3 is 14 amino acids long. Germline CDR1 is SGHRS and CDR2 is YFSETQ. Authors' analysis steps: Reference gene primer amplification in the assay estimated nucleated cell counts. Assay used: immunoSEQ multiplex PCR; TCRdb lists only in-frame clones, some missing. V and J calls and clone size follow that table, whereas D and trimming were derived from the DNA. The profile shows about 130,000 clones, approximately 85% of them singletons. The V call is TRBV5-1, the J call TRBJ1-5; perhaps TRBD1 as D (5 bases). The source is a woman at least 80 years old with acute or convalescent COVID-19. Sequencing was done on a sample of peripheral blood. This chain's CDR3 is CASSPSGGGQPQHF. In DNA form, the CDR3 reads TGCGCCAGCAGCCCCTCTGGGGGGGGTCAGCCCCAGCATTTT.